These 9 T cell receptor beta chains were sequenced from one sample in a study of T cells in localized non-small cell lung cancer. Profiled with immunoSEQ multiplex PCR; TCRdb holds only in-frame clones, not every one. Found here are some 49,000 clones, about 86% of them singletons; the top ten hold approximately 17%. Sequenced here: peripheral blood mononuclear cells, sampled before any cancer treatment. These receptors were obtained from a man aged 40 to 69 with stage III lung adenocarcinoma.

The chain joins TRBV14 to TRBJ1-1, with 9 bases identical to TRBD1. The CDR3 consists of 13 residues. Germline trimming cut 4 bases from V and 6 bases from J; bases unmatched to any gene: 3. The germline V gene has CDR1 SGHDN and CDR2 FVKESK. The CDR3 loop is CASSPWTGAEAFF. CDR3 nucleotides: TGTGCCAGCAGCCCATGGACAGGGGCTGAAGCTTTCTTT.

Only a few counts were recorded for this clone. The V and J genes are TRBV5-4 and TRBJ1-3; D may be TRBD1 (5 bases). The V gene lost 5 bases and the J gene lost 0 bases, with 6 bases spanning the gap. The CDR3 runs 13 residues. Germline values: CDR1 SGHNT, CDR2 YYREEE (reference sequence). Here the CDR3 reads CASRTASGNTIYF. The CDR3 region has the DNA TGTGCCAGCAGGACAGCCTCTGGAAACACCATATATTTT.

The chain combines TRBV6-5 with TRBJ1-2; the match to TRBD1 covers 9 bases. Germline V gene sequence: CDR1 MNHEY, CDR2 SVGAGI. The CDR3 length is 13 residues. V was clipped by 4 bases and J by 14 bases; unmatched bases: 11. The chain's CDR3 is CASSLGQGPMRTF. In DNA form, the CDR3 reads TGTGCCAGCAGTTTGGGACAGGGCCCGATGAGGACCTTC.

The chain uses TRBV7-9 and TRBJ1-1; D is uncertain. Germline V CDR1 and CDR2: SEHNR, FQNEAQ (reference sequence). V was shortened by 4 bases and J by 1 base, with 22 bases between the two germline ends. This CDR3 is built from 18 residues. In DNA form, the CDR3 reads TGTGCCAGCAGCTCATACACCGATGTGAGGGCTACGAACACTGAAGCTTTCTTT. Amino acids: CASSSYTDVRATNTEAFF.

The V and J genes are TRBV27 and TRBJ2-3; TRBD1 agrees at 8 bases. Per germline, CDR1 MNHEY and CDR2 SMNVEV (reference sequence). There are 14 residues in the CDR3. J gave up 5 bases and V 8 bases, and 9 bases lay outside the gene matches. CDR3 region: CASGFPTGVDTQYF. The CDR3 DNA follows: TGTGCCAGCGGCTTCCCGACAGGGGTAGATACGCAGTATTTT.

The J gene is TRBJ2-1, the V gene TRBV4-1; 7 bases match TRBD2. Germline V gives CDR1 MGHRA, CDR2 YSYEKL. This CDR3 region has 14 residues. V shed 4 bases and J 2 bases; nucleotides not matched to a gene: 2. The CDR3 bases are TGCGCCAGCAGCCGTGGACTAGCCTACAATGAGCAGTTCTTC. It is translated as CASSRGLAYNEQFF.

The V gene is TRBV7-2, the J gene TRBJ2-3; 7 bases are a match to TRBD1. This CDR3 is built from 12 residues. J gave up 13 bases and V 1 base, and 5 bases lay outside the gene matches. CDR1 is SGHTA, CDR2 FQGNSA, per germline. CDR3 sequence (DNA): TGTGCCAGCAGCTTAGAAATGGGACAGAAGTATTTT. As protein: CASSLEMGQKYF.

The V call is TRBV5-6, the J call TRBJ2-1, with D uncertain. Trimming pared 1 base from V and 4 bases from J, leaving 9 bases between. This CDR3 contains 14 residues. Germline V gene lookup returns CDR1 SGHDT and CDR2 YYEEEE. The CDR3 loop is CASSLPLKYNEQFF. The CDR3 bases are TGTGCCAGCAGCTTGCCACTGAAGTACAATGAGCAGTTCTTC.

The CDR3 protein is CAISEQGSYDEQYF. The CDR3 DNA follows: TGTGCCATCAGTGAACAGGGATCCTACGACGAGCAGTACTTC. The chain uses TRBV10-3 and TRBJ2-7, with D tentatively TRBD1 (6 bases). The V gene's germline CDR1 is ENHRY and CDR2 SYGVKD. V lost 3 bases, J lost 5 bases, and 14 bases lay in between. The CDR3 is 14 amino acids.